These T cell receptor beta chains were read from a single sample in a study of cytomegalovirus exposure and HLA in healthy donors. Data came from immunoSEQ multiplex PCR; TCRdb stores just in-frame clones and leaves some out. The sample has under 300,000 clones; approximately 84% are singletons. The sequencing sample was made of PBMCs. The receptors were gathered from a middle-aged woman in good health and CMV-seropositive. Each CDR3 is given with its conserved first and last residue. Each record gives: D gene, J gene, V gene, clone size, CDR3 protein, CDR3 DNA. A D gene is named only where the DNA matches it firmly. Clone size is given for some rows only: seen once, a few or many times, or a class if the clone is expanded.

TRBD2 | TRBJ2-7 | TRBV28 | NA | CASSSRSGRESYEQYF | TGTGCCAGCAGTTCCCGTAGCGGGAGGGAATCCTACGAGCAGTACTTC
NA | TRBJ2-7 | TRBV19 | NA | CASSIDGQRSYEQYF | TGTGCCAGTAGTATAGATGGTCAGCGCTCCTACGAGCAGTACTTC
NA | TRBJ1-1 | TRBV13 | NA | CASSSSGGGTEAFF | TGTGCCAGCAGCTCCTCCGGCGGGGGCACTGAAGCTTTCTTT
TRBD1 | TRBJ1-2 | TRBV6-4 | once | CASSDGQGAPLGVYGYTF | TGTGCCAGCAGTGACGGTCAGGGGGCGCCTCTAGGAGTCTATGGCTACACCTTC
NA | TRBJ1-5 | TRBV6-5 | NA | CASSYTGGGNQPQHF | TGTGCCAGCAGCTACACGGGAGGGGGCAATCAGCCCCAGCATTTT
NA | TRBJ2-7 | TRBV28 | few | CASSGQGGTYYEQYF | TGTGCCAGCAGCGGACAGGGAGGGACCTACTACGAGCAGTACTTC
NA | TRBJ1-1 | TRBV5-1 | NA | CASSSGGTVNTEAFF | TGCGCCAGCAGCTCAGGCGGGACGGTGAACACTGAAGCTTTCTTT
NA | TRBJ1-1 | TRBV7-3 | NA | CASSLGPGDTEAFF | TGTGCCAGCAGCTTAGGACCGGGGGACACTGAAGCTTTCTTT
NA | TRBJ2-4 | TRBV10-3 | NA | CAISEGPGDYIQYF | TGTGCCATCAGTGAAGGGCCCGGGGATTACATTCAGTACTTC
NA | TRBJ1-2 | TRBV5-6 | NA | CASSYGNYGYTF | TGTGCCAGCAGCTACGGGAACTATGGCTACACCTTC
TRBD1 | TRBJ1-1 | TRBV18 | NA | CASSPTGGTEAFF | TGTGCCAGCTCACCTACAGGGGGCACTGAAGCTTTCTTT
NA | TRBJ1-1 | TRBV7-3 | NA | CASSLRRNTEAFF | TGTGCCAGCAGCTTGAGAAGGAACACTGAAGCTTTCTTT
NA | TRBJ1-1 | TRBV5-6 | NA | CASSYDRLVTEAFF | TGTGCCAGCAGCTACGACAGGCTTGTCACTGAAGCTTTCTTT
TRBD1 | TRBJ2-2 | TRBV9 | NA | CASSPHQGTGGQAGELFF | TGTGCCAGCAGCCCTCACCAGGGGACAGGGGGCCAGGCCGGGGAGCTGTTTTTT
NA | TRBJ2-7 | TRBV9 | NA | CASSVGQGVHEQYF | TGTGCCAGCAGCGTAGGGCAGGGTGTCCACGAGCAGTACTTC
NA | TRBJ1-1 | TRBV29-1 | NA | CSVEFPGNLFLF | TGCAGCGTTGAGTTTCCGGGTAACCTTTTCCTCTTT
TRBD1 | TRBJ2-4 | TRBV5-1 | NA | CASSVTGDDIQYF | TGCGCCAGCAGCGTAACAGGGGACGACATTCAGTACTTC
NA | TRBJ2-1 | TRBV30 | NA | CAGRGRGGHFF | TGTGCCGGGAGGGGGAGGGGGGGGCATTTCTTC
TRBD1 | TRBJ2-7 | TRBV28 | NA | CASIPGTGISGEQYF | TGTGCCAGCATCCCCGGGACAGGGATTTCTGGCGAGCAGTACTTC
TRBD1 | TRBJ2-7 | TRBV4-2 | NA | CASSQENRDRRYEQYF | TGTGCCAGCAGCCAAGAGAACCGGGACAGGCGATACGAGCAGTACTTC
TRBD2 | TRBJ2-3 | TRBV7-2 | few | CASSSVLAEPNTDTQYF | TGTGCCAGCAGCTCCGTTCTAGCGGAGCCTAACACAGATACGCAGTATTTT
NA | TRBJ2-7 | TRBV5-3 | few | CARTRKIKIWVEVLRLPAYEQYF | TGTGCCAGAACCCGCAAAATTAAGATATGGGTAGAGGTACTACGACTACCGGCATACGAGCAGTACTTC
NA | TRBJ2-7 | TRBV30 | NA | CAWSVPADRLSYEQYF | TGTGCCTGGAGTGTACCGGCGGACAGATTGTCCTACGAGCAGTACTTC
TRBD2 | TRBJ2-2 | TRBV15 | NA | CATSRDRSGNAGELFF | TGTGCCACCAGCAGAGATCGTAGCGGGAACGCCGGGGAGCTGTTTTTT
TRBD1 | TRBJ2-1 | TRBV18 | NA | CASSDARTGHYNEQFF | TGTGCCAGCTCCGACGCTAGGACAGGCCATTACAATGAGCAGTTCTTC
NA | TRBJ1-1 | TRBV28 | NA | CASSSTRLREDTEAFF | TGTGCCAGCAGTTCCACACGTCTGAGGGAGGACACTGAAGCTTTCTTT
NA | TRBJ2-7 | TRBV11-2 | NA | CASSLGGASYEQYF | TGTGCCAGCAGCTTAGGTGGGGCCAGTTACGAGCAGTACTTC
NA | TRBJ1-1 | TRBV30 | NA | CAGATGYNTEAFF | TGTGCCGGGGCCACAGGGTACAACACTGAAGCTTTCTTT
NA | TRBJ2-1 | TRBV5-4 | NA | CASSLAGFGGHYNEQFF | TGTGCCAGCAGCTTGGCAGGGTTCGGGGGTCACTACAATGAGCAGTTCTTC
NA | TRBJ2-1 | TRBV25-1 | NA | CASSERDSYNEQFF | TGTGCCAGCAGTGAGCGAGACAGCTACAATGAGCAGTTCTTC
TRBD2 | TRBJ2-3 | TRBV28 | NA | CASSFRPSGTDTQYF | TGTGCCAGCAGTTTTCGGCCTAGCGGAACAGATACGCAGTATTTT
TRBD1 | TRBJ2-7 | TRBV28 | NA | CASSSSGTGTHEQYF | TGTGCCAGCAGTTCCTCCGGGACAGGGACCCACGAGCAGTACTTC
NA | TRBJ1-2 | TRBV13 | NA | CASSLDKDYGYTF | TGTGCCAGCAGCTTAGACAAAGACTATGGCTACACCTTC
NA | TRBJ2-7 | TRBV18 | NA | CASSPPSRQFYEQYF | TGTGCCAGCTCACCACCTTCGAGACAGTTCTACGAGCAGTACTTC
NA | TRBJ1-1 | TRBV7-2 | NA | CASSPKTGNAEAFF | TGTGCCAGCAGCCCCAAAACAGGTAACGCTGAAGCTTTCTTT
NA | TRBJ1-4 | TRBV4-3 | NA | CASSPEINEKLFF | TGCGCCAGCAGCCCCGAGATTAATGAAAAACTGTTTTTT
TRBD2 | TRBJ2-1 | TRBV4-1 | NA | CASSQDRAGVIYNEQFF | TGCGCCAGCAGCCAAGATCGGGCGGGAGTCATCTACAATGAGCAGTTCTTC
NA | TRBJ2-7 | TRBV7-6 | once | CASSSGAMGHEQYF | TGTGCCAGCAGCTCAGGGGCCATGGGGCACGAGCAGTACTTC
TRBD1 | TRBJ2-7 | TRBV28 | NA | CASRPGQGGSYEQYF | TGTGCCAGCAGACCCGGACAGGGGGGCTCCTACGAGCAGTACTTC
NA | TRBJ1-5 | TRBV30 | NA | CAWSLGVSNQPQHF | TGTGCCTGGAGCTTAGGGGTAAGCAATCAGCCCCAGCATTTT
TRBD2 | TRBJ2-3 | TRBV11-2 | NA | CASSSLLAGVPHTDTQYF | TGTGCCAGCAGCTCGTTGCTAGCGGGAGTCCCGCACACAGATACGCAGTATTTT
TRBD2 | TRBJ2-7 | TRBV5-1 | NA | CASSRGGVYEQYF | TGCGCCAGCAGCCGGGGGGGGGTTTACGAGCAGTACTTC
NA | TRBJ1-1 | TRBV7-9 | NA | CASRLGGTNTEAFF | TGTGCCAGCAGACTAGGGGGAACGAACACTGAAGCTTTCTTT
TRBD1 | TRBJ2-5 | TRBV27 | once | CASSLDRVETQYF | TGTGCCAGCAGTTTGGACAGGGTGGAGACCCAGTACTTC
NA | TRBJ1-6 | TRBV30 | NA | CAWSLQYNSPLHF | TGTGCCTGGAGTTTACAGTATAATTCACCCCTCCACTTT
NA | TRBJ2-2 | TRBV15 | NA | CATSRDQRGRNTGELFF | TGTGCCACCAGCAGAGATCAAAGGGGCCGAAACACCGGGGAGCTGTTTTTT
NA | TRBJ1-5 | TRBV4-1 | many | CASSPGVQDGQPQHF | TGCGCCAGCAGCCCGGGGGTCCAGGACGGTCAGCCCCAGCATTTT
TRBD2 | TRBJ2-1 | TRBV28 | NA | CASSPRPSGYNEQFF | TGTGCCAGCAGTCCTCGTCCTAGCGGATACAATGAGCAGTTCTTC
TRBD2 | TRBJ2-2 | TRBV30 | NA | CAWRASGSSGELFF | TGTGCCTGGAGGGCTAGCGGGAGTTCCGGGGAGCTGTTTTTT
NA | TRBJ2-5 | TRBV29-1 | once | CSVALQETQYF | TGCAGCGTTGCCCTCCAAGAGACCCAGTACTTC
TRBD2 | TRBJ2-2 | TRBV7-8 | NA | CASASGRAGTGELFF | TGTGCCAGCGCAAGCGGGAGGGCGGGGACCGGGGAGCTGTTTTTT
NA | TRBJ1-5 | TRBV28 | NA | CASRTPEPNQPQHF | TGTGCCAGCAGAACACCCGAACCCAATCAGCCCCAGCATTTT
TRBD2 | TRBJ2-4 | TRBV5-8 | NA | CASSAVAGLAKNIQYF | TGTGCCAGCAGCGCCGTAGCGGGGCTAGCCAAAAACATTCAGTACTTC